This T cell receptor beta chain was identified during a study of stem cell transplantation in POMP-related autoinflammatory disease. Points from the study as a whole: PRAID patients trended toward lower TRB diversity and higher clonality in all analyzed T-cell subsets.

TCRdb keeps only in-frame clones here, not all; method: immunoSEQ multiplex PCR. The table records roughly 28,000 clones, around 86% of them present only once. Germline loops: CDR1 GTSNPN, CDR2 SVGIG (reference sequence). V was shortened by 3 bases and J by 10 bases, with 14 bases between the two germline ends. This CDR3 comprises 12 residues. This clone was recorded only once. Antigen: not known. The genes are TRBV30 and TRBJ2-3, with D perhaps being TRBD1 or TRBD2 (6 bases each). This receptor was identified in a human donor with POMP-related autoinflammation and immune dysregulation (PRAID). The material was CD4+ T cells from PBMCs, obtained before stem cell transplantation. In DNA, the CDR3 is TGTGCCTGGAGGGCCGTGGGGGGCGCGCAGTATTTT. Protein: CAWRAVGGAQYF.